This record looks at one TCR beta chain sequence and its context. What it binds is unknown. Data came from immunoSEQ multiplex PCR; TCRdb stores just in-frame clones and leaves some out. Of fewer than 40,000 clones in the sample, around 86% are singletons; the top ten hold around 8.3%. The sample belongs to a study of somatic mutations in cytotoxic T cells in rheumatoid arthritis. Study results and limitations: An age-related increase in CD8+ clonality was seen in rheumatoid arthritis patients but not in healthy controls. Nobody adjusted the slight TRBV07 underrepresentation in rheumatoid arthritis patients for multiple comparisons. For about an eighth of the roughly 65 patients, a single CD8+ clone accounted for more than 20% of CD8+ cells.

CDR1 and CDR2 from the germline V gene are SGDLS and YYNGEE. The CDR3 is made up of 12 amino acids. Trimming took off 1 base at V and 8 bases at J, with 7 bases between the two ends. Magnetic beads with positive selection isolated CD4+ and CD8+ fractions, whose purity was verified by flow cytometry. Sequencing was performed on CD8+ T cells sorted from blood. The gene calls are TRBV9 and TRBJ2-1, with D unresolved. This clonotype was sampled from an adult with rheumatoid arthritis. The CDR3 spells CASSVQAYEQFF. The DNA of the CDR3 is TGTGCCAGCAGCGTACAAGCGTATGAGCAGTTCTTC.